The present entry profiles one T cell receptor beta chain with its context. Sequenced by immunoSEQ multiplex PCR; TCRdb stores in-frame clones only, minus some. The sample holds 96,000 or so clones; 85% to 95% are singletons and the top ten take around 8.2%. This record comes from a study of control samples from healthy donors and cancer patients. This CDR3 has 13 residues. The V and J ends lost 5 bases and 8 bases respectively, with 15 bases between them. The germline V gene has CDR1 LGHDT and CDR2 YNNKEL (reference sequence). The rearrangement joins TRBV3-1 (or the pseudogene TRBV3-2) to TRBJ1-2, with D perhaps matching TRBD1 (6 bases). The sequenced sample consisted of blood. This receptor was obtained from a man between 18 and 29 years old in good health. The CDR3, as DNA: TGTGCCAGCAGCGTCAGGGGAAGGCAGGGCTACACCTTC. Amino acid sequence: CASSVRGRQGYTF.